The rows below give T cell receptor beta chains drawn from one sample of a study of beta chain features in type 1 diabetes. TCRdb's copy holds only in-frame clones and misses some; the assay was immunoSEQ multiplex PCR. The sample contains hundreds of thousands of clones, over 13% of which appear only once. Sequenced sample: naive CD4+ T cells from blood. Receptors were obtained from a man aged 18 to 35 with type 1 diabetes. Each CDR3 is given with its conserved first and last residue. A D gene is named only where the DNA matches it firmly. Not all rows give a size; the values are once, few, many and, for expanded clones, a class.

CDR3 protein | CDR3 DNA | clone size | D gene | J gene | V gene
CASSPRKGSGNQPQHF | TGTGCCAGCAGTCCCCGCAAGGGGTCGGGCAATCAGCCCCAGCATTTT | . | . | TRBJ1-5 | TRBV27
CASCTGASYEQYF | TGTGCCAGCTGTACGGGGGCCTCCTACGAGCAGTACTTC | . | . | TRBJ2-7 | TRBV28
CAWSVVGLAYNEQFF | TGTGCCTGGAGTGTAGTGGGGCTTGCCTACAATGAGCAGTTCTTC | few | . | TRBJ2-1 | TRBV30
CASSSGGPNYGYTF | TGTGCCAGCAGTTCAGGAGGTCCTAACTATGGCTACACCTTC | few | . | TRBJ1-2 | TRBV28
CSVDAGRAEAFF | TGCAGCGTTGATGCGGGACGGGCTGAAGCTTTCTTT | . | . | TRBJ1-1 | TRBV29-1
CASSLVYGTSYGYTF | TGTGCCAGCAGCTTAGTTTACGGAACTTCGTATGGCTACACCTTC | . | . | TRBJ1-2 | TRBV7-9
CATSRGSQTGGYETQYF | TGTGCCACCAGCAGAGGCTCCCAGACAGGGGGCTATGAGACCCAGTACTTC | . | TRBD1 | TRBJ2-5 | TRBV15
CASSSSGAGNTIYF | TGTGCCAGCAGCTCGTCCGGGGCTGGAAACACCATATATTTT | once | . | TRBJ1-3 | TRBV5-6
CASSLGQALSYEQYF | TGCGCCAGCAGCTTGGGTCAGGCGCTCTCCTACGAGCAGTACTTC | . | . | TRBJ2-7 | TRBV5-1
CAWSTGASSPPQHF | TGTGCCTGGTCCACCGGGGCTTCCTCGCCGCCCCAGCATTTT | many | . | TRBJ1-5 | TRBV30
CASSQGLAGGGDTQYF | TGTGCCAGCAGCCAAGGACTAGCGGGGGGCGGCGATACGCAGTATTTT | few | TRBD2 | TRBJ2-3 | TRBV5-4
CASISGGTDTQYF | TGTGCCAGCATTTCAGGGGGAACAGATACGCAGTATTTT | . | TRBD1 | TRBJ2-3 | TRBV28
CASSLTSGRNEQFF | TGTGCCAGCTCACTGACTAGCGGGCGCAATGAGCAGTTCTTC | . | TRBD2 | TRBJ2-1 | TRBV18
CAISGGETQYF | TGTGCCATCAGTGGGGGTGAGACCCAGTACTTC | . | . | TRBJ2-5 | TRBV10-3
CASSLAGPGTLQVETQYF | TGTGCCAGCAGCTTGGCGGGACCCGGGACGCTCCAAGTTGAGACCCAGTACTTC | . | . | TRBJ2-5 | TRBV5-6
CACLRGENTEAFF | TGTGCCTGCCTCAGGGGGGAGAACACTGAAGCTTTCTTT | few | TRBD1 | TRBJ1-1 | TRBV30
CSVERDSYGYTF | TGCAGCGTTGAACGGGACAGCTATGGCTACACCTTC | few | TRBD1 | TRBJ1-2 | TRBV29-1
CAWNPLGRLHTEAFF | TGTGCCTGGAACCCCCTCGGAAGGCTCCACACTGAAGCTTTCTTT | . | . | TRBJ1-1 | TRBV30
CASSLASGGRTDTQYF | TGCGCCAGCAGCTTGGCTAGCGGGGGGCGTACAGATACGCAGTATTTT | . | TRBD2 | TRBJ2-3 | TRBV5-1
CASSSTRDGNIQYF | TGTGCCAGCAGCTCTACTCGGGACGGTAACATTCAGTACTTC | few | . | TRBJ2-4 | TRBV7-2
CASSLGTLSGANVLTF | TGTGCCAGCAGCTTAGGTACCCTCTCTGGGGCCAACGTCCTGACTTTC | few | . | TRBJ2-6 | TRBV7-9
CASSIVAVRGMSNQPQHF | TGTGCCAGTAGTATAGTGGCCGTAAGGGGTATGAGCAATCAGCCCCAGCATTTT | . | . | TRBJ1-5 | TRBV19
CASSEYGGSDTDTQYF | TGTGCCAGCAGTGAGTATGGTGGCTCTGACACAGATACGCAGTATTTT | . | . | TRBJ2-3 | TRBV6-4
CASSPSSGDNEQFF | TGTGCCAGCAGCCCATCGAGCGGGGACAATGAGCAGTTCTTC | . | TRBD2 | TRBJ2-1 | TRBV14
CASMGAATNEKLFF | TGTGCCAGCATGGGAGCAGCAACTAATGAAAAACTGTTTTTT | . | . | TRBJ1-4 | TRBV27
CATSRGTSGRVYNEQFF | TGTGCCACCAGCAGAGGGACTAGCGGGAGAGTCTACAATGAGCAGTTCTTC | . | TRBD2 | TRBJ2-1 | TRBV15
CASSSQVDTQYF | TGTGCCAGCAGCTCACAGGTAGATACGCAGTATTTT | . | . | TRBJ2-3 | TRBV7-9
CASSWANTEAFF | TGTGCCAGCAGTTGGGCTAACACTGAAGCTTTCTTT | few | . | TRBJ1-1 | TRBV14